The 18 T cell receptor beta chains below all came from one sample that was sequenced in a study of T-cell memory formation after mild COVID-19 (dated by TCRdb to the early 2020s). The library was prepared using 5' RACE. These reads were obtained on an Illumina NovaSeq 6000. TCRdb reworked the public reads: Q25 trimming with fastp, MiXCR clone assembly, productive beta chains retained. Every distinct CDR3 protein forms one entry, paired with its most common genes and DNA. This sample comprises some 100,000 distinct CDR3 sequences, over 8.5% of them detected only once. The ten largest account for about 40% of the sample. The source material was PBMCs or a T cell subset sorted from them (not recorded which). These receptors were taken from a man in his late teens or twenties who had mild COVID-19 (a few samples of this study predate the infection). The sample titles of this study are shuffled in the database, so cell type and time point are left out; the donor was told from shared clones.

By share of the sample, this clonotype is medium-sized (0.01 to 0.1%). The rearrangement uses TRBV5-4 and TRBJ2-7; tentatively, D is TRBD1 (6 bases). V dropped 2 bases and J dropped 5 bases, with 11 bases sitting between them. The CDR3 has 13 residues. Germline V CDR1 and CDR2: SGHNT, YYREEE (reference sequence). In DNA, the CDR3 is TGTGCCAGCAGCTTTGGGGGCGTCAACGAGCAGTACTTC. Amino acid sequence: CASSFGGVNEQYF.

Only a few counts were recorded for this clonotype. The rearrangement joins TRBV4-1 to TRBJ2-7; 9 bases align to TRBD1. CDR1 is MGHRA and CDR2 is YSYEKL in the germline V gene. This CDR3 spans 14 amino acids. The ends lost 1 base at V and 6 bases at J; junction bases unmatched: 4. CDR3 protein: CASSQGTGVLEQYF. The CDR3 DNA is TGCGCCAGCAGCCAAGGGACAGGGGTCCTCGAGCAGTACTTC.

This clonotype has ten or more counts. The chain joins TRBV4-1 to TRBJ2-3, with 9 nucleotides matching TRBD1. CDR1 and CDR2 (germline): MGHRA, YSYEKL. J lost 0 bases, V lost 3 bases, and 4 bases had no gene match. CDR3 length equals 16 residues. The CDR3 DNA reads TGCGCCAGCAGCCATCGGGACAGGGCTAGCACAGATACGCAGTATTTT. Amino acid sequence: CASSHRDRASTDTQYF.

This clonotype was detected only a few times. This chain uses TRBV7-9 with TRBJ2-3, with TRBD1 matching 7 bases. CDR3 length: 17 amino acids. Looked up from germline, CDR1 is SEHNR and CDR2 is FQNEAQ (reference sequence). With V trimmed by 5 bases and J by 9 bases, 20 bases remained unmatched. CDR3 in amino acids: CASSRYLGTALGWTQYF. CDR3 nucleotide sequence: TGTGCCAGCAGCCGATACCTCGGGACAGCCCTGGGTTGGACGCAGTATTTT. Full variable domain (rest looked up from reference TRBV7-9 and TRBJ2-3): DTGVSQNPRHKITKRGQNVTFRCDPISEHNRLYWYRQTLGQGPEFLTYFQNEAQLEKSRLLSDRFSAERPKGSFSTLEIQRTEQGDSAMYLCASSRYLGTALGWTQYFGPGTRLTVL.

The CDR3 is CASSWLGAYEQYF. The CDR3 coding sequence is TGTGCCAGCAGCTGGCTAGGCGCCTACGAGCAGTACTTC. The chain joins TRBV6-5 to TRBJ2-7; D unresolved. CDR1 and CDR2 (germline): MNHEY, SVGAGI. CDR3 length equals 13 residues. V lost 6 bases, J lost 2 bases, and 11 bases lay in between.

This clonotype was picked up a small number of times. The rearrangement joins TRBV7-9 to TRBJ2-7; 9 nucleotides match TRBD1. The trim removed 5 bases at V and 0 bases at J, leaving 5 bases unmatched. This CDR3 has 15 amino acids. The germline gives CDR1 SEHNR, CDR2 FQNEAQ (reference sequence). CDR3 nucleotide sequence: TGTGCCAGCAGCACCGGGACAGGGAGCTCCTACGAGCAGTACGTC. Its translation is CASSTGTGSSYEQYV.

This clonotype has just a few counts. The chain uses TRBV5-1 and TRBJ1-1, with D tentatively TRBD1 (6 bases). CDR1 is SGHRS and CDR2 is YFSETQ in the germline V gene. This CDR3 region has 15 residues. Trimming left V 6 bases short and J 0 bases short, with 15 bases between. CDR3 nucleotides: TGCGCCAGCACCTACTCGGGGGCAATGAACACTGAAGCTTTCTTT. Protein: CASTYSGAMNTEAFF.

This clonotype was counted ten times or more. The V gene is TRBV6-5, the J gene TRBJ1-1, with D perhaps TRBD1 (5 bases). Germline V gene data show CDR1 as MNHEY and CDR2 as SVGAGI. V was cut by 0 bases and J by 4 bases, with 12 bases left in between. The CDR3 covers 15 residues. The CDR3 DNA is TGTGCCAGCAGTTACTCTCGGGGCGACGGCACTGAAGCTTTCTTT. This sequence encodes CASSYSRGDGTEAFF.

This clonotype was seen only a few times. The chain joins TRBV21-1 to TRBJ2-5; the table's D call of TRBD2 was not tested on the DNA. TRBV21-1 is annotated as a pseudogene. CDR3 size: 17 residues. CDR3 in amino acids: CASSKGLAGGLQETQYF. The CDR3 bases are TGTGCCAGCAGCAAAGGGCTAGCGGGGGGACTGCAAGAGACCCAGTACTTC.

This chain connects TRBV6-2 or TRBV6-3 to TRBJ2-5, with 8 bases that match TRBD1. The CDR3 extends over 19 amino acids. Germline V gene sequence: CDR1 MNHEY, CDR2 SVGEGT. The ends lost 0 bases at V and 0 bases at J; junction bases unmatched: 12. The CDR3 coding sequence is TGTGCCAGCAGTTACTCGCGGACAGGGAGAGTTTTGGACCAAGAGACCCAGTACTTC. Protein: CASSYSRTGRVLDQETQYF.

This clonotype rates as medium-sized. The V and J genes are TRBV6-2 or TRBV6-3 and TRBJ2-1; D might be TRBD2 (5 bases). The CDR3 length is 13 residues. Per germline, CDR1 MNHEY and CDR2 SVGEGT. Between the trimmed V and J ends, which lost 5 bases and 7 bases, there was a span of 12 bases. The CDR3 region is CASSTGRGNEQFF. CDR3 DNA: TGTGCCAGCAGTACGGGCCGAGGGAATGAGCAGTTCTTC.

The J gene is TRBJ2-5, the V gene TRBV4-3; D call uncertain. Germline CDR1 LGHNA, CDR2 YSLEER. V was shortened by 0 bases and J by 7 bases, with 9 bases between the two germline ends. This CDR3 is built from 13 residues. As DNA, the CDR3 is TGCGCCAGCAGCCAAGACAGTGAAGGGACCCAGTACTTC. Amino acid sequence: CASSQDSEGTQYF.

This chain uses TRBV30 with TRBJ2-3, with D possibly called TRBD1 or TRBD2 (6 bases each). This CDR3 has 14 residues. CDR1 GTSNPN and CDR2 SVGIG come from the germline V gene (reference sequence). V was cut by 0 bases and J by 4 bases, with 11 bases left in between. CDR3: CAWSVLRGADTQYF. Here the CDR3 DNA reads TGTGCCTGGAGTGTACTTAGGGGGGCAGATACGCAGTATTTT.

The J gene is TRBJ2-5, the V gene TRBV5-1, with 8 bases that match TRBD2. The CDR3 has 15 residues. V lost 2 bases, J lost 1 base, and 4 bases stayed unmatched. CDR1 SGHRS and CDR2 YFSETQ come from the germline V gene. CDR3 in DNA: TGCGCCAGCAGCTTCCGGGGGGGTCCCCAAGAGACCCAGTACTTC. Amino acid sequence: CASSFRGGPQETQYF.

The chain uses TRBV9 and TRBJ2-1; 12 bases align to TRBD2. The trim removed 0 bases at V and 10 bases at J, leaving 5 bases unmatched. The CDR3 has 15 amino acids. Germline V gene lookup returns CDR1 SGDLS and CDR2 YYNGEE. The CDR3 loop reads CASSVGLAGVGEQFF. For the CDR3, the DNA is TGTGCCAGCAGCGTAGGACTAGCGGGAGTGGGGGAGCAGTTCTTC. Full variable domain (rest looked up from reference TRBV9 and TRBJ2-1): DSGVTQTPKHLITATGQRVTLRCSPRSGDLSVYWYQQSLDQGLQFLIQYYNGEERAKGNILERFSAQQFPDLHSELNLSSLELGDSALYFCASSVGLAGVGEQFFGPGTRLTVL.

This clonotype has ten or more counts. The chain employs TRBV6-5 and TRBJ2-2, with D possibly being TRBD1 or TRBD2 (5 bases each). Germline V CDR1 and CDR2: MNHEY, SVGAGI. The CDR3 has 14 amino acids. Trimming took off 1 base at V and 6 bases at J, with 9 bases between the two ends. CDR3 DNA sequence: TGTGCCAGCAGTTACTGGGACCTCGCCGGGGAGCTGTTTTTT. Protein product: CASSYWDLAGELFF.

This clonotype was found once. This chain connects TRBV13 to TRBJ2-4, with D possibly TRBD2 on 5 matching bases. The CDR3 is 16 amino acids. Looked up from germline, CDR1 is PRHDT and CDR2 is FYEKMQ (reference sequence). Trimming removed 4 bases from V and 0 bases from J, with 13 bases in between. CDR3 nucleotide sequence: TGTGCCAGCAGCTCGCGGACTGCTCTAGCCAAAAACATTCAGTACTTC. Translating it yields CASSSRTALAKNIQYF.

The count of this clonotype is one. V and J are TRBV6-5 and TRBJ1-2; no definite D call. The CDR3 has 13 residues. CDR1 MNHEY and CDR2 SVGAGI come from the germline V gene. With 0 bases removed from V and 4 bases from J, the gap between germline ends came to 6 bases. CDR3 in DNA: TGTGCCAGCAGTTACTCGAGTAGCTATGGCTACACCTTC. Amino acids: CASSYSSSYGYTF.